Presented here are 4 T cell receptor beta chains from one specimen sequenced in a study of esophageal squamous cell carcinoma under preoperative chemotherapy. TCRdb reprocessed the PCR reads via MiXCR and lists one record per CDR3 protein. The sample carries over 9,500 distinct CDR3 sequences, around 50% recorded once. Documented time point: before preoperative PTX-NDP chemotherapy. This material was obtained from a patient given preoperative chemotherapy. These receptors came from a human donor with esophageal squamous cell carcinoma. The donor label of this sample is uncertain.

The chain couples TRBV7-2 to TRBJ2-5; 12 nucleotides align to TRBD2. The J call may be incorrect, as the DNA end agrees better with TRBJ2-7. Germline CDR1 and CDR2: SGHTA and FQGNSA. This CDR3 contains 17 residues. DNA for the CDR3: TGTGCCAGCAGCTTATGGCTCGGGCTAGCGGGAGGGGTCGAGCAGTACTTC. As protein: CASSLWLGLAGGVEQYF.

This clonotype was observed many times. The chain uses TRBV7-2 and TRBJ2-3; possible D gene TRBD2, 6 bases. CDR1 is SGHTA, CDR2 FQGNSA, per germline. The CDR3 contains 13 residues. With 11 bases removed from V and 0 bases from J, the gap between germline ends came to 12 bases. CDR3 region: CAGSGPSTDTQYF. The CDR3 coding sequence is TGTGCCGGAAGCGGGCCTAGCACAGATACGCAGTATTTT.

V and J are TRBV6-5 and TRBJ2-1, with TRBD2 identical over 11 bases. J was trimmed by 4 bases and V by 0 bases; bases with no gene match: 2. This CDR3 region has 16 residues. The germline CDR1 and CDR2 sequences are MNHEY and SVGAGI. The CDR3 sequence: CASSYSTSGDYNEQFF. The CDR3 DNA sequence: TGTGCCAGCAGTTACTCGACTAGCGGGGATTACAATGAGCAGTTCTTC.

In its sample, this clonotype was seen a few times. The J gene is TRBJ2-7, the V gene TRBV6-1; the D gene is possibly TRBD2 (6 bases). This CDR3 contains 12 residues. Germline values: CDR1 MNHNS, CDR2 SASEGT. V was cut by 6 bases and J by 4 bases, with 10 bases left in between. DNA of the CDR3: TGTGCCAGCAGCCCTCGGGGGTACGAGCAGTACTTC. Protein product: CASSPRGYEQYF.